The 4 T cell receptor beta chains given below trace back to one sample, sequenced in a study of blood T cell repertoires in COVID-19. Here immunoSEQ multiplex PCR was the method, and the copy in TCRdb shows in-frame clones only, minus some. The repertoire consists of roughly 82,000 clones, with around 88% occurring once and the leading ten covering about 18%. Sequences were obtained from peripheral blood. These receptors were obtained from a woman aged 60-70 years with acute or convalescent COVID-19.

This chain links TRBV9 with TRBJ1-4; D perhaps matches TRBD1 (5 bases). V was pared by 4 bases and J by 7 bases, with 11 bases between. The germline CDR1 and CDR2 sequences are SGDLS and YYNGEE. CDR3 length equals 13 residues. The CDR3 coding sequence is TGTGCCAGCAGCATTGACAGTAGTGAAAAACTGTTTTTT. It specifies CASSIDSSEKLFF.

This chain connects TRBV30 to TRBJ1-5; D unresolved. Trimming stripped 2 bases from V and 7 bases from J, with 12 bases between. CDR1 is GTSNPN, CDR2 SVGIG, per germline (reference sequence). The CDR3 is made up of 13 amino acids. The CDR3 region is CAWSLLVEQPQHF. In nucleotides, the CDR3 is TGTGCCTGGAGTCTACTCGTGGAGCAGCCCCAGCATTTT.

J is TRBJ1-1 and V is TRBV6-5; 9 positions match TRBD1. Per the germline V gene, CDR1 is MNHEY and CDR2 is SVGAGI. The V gene end was trimmed by 6 bases and the J gene end by 10 bases; junction bases not matched to a gene: 9. This CDR3 has 13 residues. This CDR3 is CASSFRDREVAFF. For the CDR3, the DNA is TGTGCCAGCAGCTTCCGGGACAGGGAGGTAGCTTTCTTT.

For the CDR3, the DNA is TGTGCCAGCAGTTTAGGGACAGATGGGTATGGCTACACCTTC. This encodes CASSLGTDGYGYTF. The chain carries TRBV6-5 and TRBJ1-2; 7 bases match TRBD1. With V trimmed by 4 bases and J by 5 bases, 7 bases remained unmatched. CDR1 and CDR2 from the germline V gene are MNHEY and SVGAGI. This CDR3 region has 14 residues.